This is a list of T cell receptor beta chains from one sample in a study of CD8+ T cells in alopecia areata. The repertoire was sequenced with immunoSEQ multiplex PCR; TCRdb's copy has only in-frame clones and lacks some. The sample has about 200,000 clones, 50% to 65% seen once. This material consisted of CD4+ T cells sorted from blood, taken at week 0. These receptors came from a human donor with alopecia areata. Both conserved end residues are part of each CDR3. The order of the fields is D gene, V gene, J gene, clone size, CDR3 DNA, CDR3 protein. The D gene is left open where the match is weak. Size tells how often a clone was seen (once, few, many) or the class of an expanded clone, and some rows leave it out.

d_call: TRBD1; v_call: TRBV6-5; j_call: TRBJ2-1; clone_size: .; cdr3_nt: TGTGCCAGCACCTCGGGACAGGGTAGGCTCAATGAGCAGTTCTTC; cdr3_aa: CASTSGQGRLNEQFF
d_call: .; v_call: TRBV2; j_call: TRBJ1-4; clone_size: .; cdr3_nt: TGTGCCAGCAGTGATCAAGGGGAAAAACTGTTTTTT; cdr3_aa: CASSDQGEKLFF
d_call: TRBD1; v_call: TRBV7-9; j_call: TRBJ2-1; clone_size: few; cdr3_nt: TGTGCCAGCAGCTCAGGGGCCGGGACAGGGAGAACGAATGAGCAGTTCTTC; cdr3_aa: CASSSGAGTGRTNEQFF
d_call: .; v_call: TRBV5-1; j_call: TRBJ2-1; clone_size: many; cdr3_nt: TGCGCCAGCAGCTTCTTGGGGGGAGAGCAGTTCTTC; cdr3_aa: CASSFLGGEQFF
d_call: TRBD1; v_call: TRBV4-1; j_call: TRBJ1-3; clone_size: .; cdr3_nt: TGCGCCAGCAGCCAAGTGTTACGGACAGGGGGAAACACCATATATTTT; cdr3_aa: CASSQVLRTGGNTIYF
d_call: .; v_call: TRBV11-2; j_call: TRBJ1-4; clone_size: .; cdr3_nt: TGTGCCAGCAGCCCCTCCGGAGCTAATGAAAAACTGTTTTTT; cdr3_aa: CASSPSGANEKLFF
d_call: .; v_call: TRBV5-4; j_call: TRBJ2-3; clone_size: .; cdr3_nt: TGTGCCAGCAGCTCCCGGGACCGCACAGATACGCAGTATTTT; cdr3_aa: CASSSRDRTDTQYF
d_call: .; v_call: TRBV6-1; j_call: TRBJ2-3; clone_size: few; cdr3_nt: TGTGCCAGCAGACCGGACAAGGGGTGGTCAGATACGCAGTATTTT; cdr3_aa: CASRPDKGWSDTQYF
d_call: .; v_call: TRBV7-6; j_call: TRBJ2-5; clone_size: once; cdr3_nt: TGTGCCAGCAGCTTAGGTCGGGAGACCCAGTACTTC; cdr3_aa: CASSLGRETQYF
d_call: TRBD1; v_call: TRBV7-9; j_call: TRBJ1-5; clone_size: .; cdr3_nt: TGTGCCAGCAGCTTAGCGAGGACAGGGGGGACTCAGCCCCAGCATTTT; cdr3_aa: CASSLARTGGTQPQHF
d_call: .; v_call: TRBV7-2; j_call: TRBJ1-6; clone_size: .; cdr3_nt: TGTGCCAGCAGCTTAGTCATGTATTCACCCCTCCACTTT; cdr3_aa: CASSLVMYSPLHF
d_call: .; v_call: TRBV2; j_call: TRBJ1-1; clone_size: few; cdr3_nt: TGTGCCAGCAGTGCCTTTGAAGCTTTCTTT; cdr3_aa: CASSAFEAFF